The rows below give T cell receptor beta chains drawn from one sample of a study of cytomegalovirus exposure and HLA in healthy donors. TCRdb's copy holds only in-frame clones and misses some; the assay was immunoSEQ multiplex PCR. The table lists approximately 210,000 clones, about four fifths of them singletons. Sequencing used PBMCs. These receptor sequences come from a woman aged 45 to 65 in good health and CMV-seropositive. Both conserved end residues are part of each CDR3. The D gene is left open where the match is weak. Some rows mark clone size as missing; the rest say once, few, many or name a class of expanded clone.

d_call	clone_size	v_call	j_call	cdr3_aa	cdr3_nt
.	.	TRBV4-1	TRBJ2-2	CASSQDWPGDTGELFF	TGCGCCAGCAGCCAAGATTGGCCAGGGGACACCGGGGAGCTGTTTTTT
TRBD2	.	TRBV18	TRBJ2-2	CASSPIPAGTNTGELFF	TGTGCCAGCTCACCGATACCAGCGGGGACGAACACCGGGGAGCTGTTTTTT
.	.	TRBV6-5	TRBJ1-3	CASSSHRGGNTIYF	TGTGCCAGCAGTTCCCATCGGGGTGGAAACACCATATATTTT
TRBD1	.	TRBV7-3	TRBJ1-1	CASSLDPRGQGTEAFF	TGTGCCAGCAGCTTAGACCCTAGAGGACAGGGCACTGAAGCTTTCTTT
TRBD1	.	TRBV5-1	TRBJ1-1	CASSFADRGTEAFF	TGCGCCAGCAGCTTCGCGGACAGGGGAACTGAAGCTTTCTTT
.	.	TRBV2	TRBJ1-1	CASGGGAMNTEAFF	TGTGCCAGCGGGGGAGGGGCCATGAACACTGAAGCTTTCTTT
TRBD1	few	TRBV6-5	TRBJ1-1	CASNLQGRTEAFF	TGTGCCAGCAATCTACAGGGGCGCACTGAAGCTTTCTTT
TRBD1	.	TRBV11-2	TRBJ2-1	CASSYRGTGFHEQFF	TGTGCCAGCAGCTACCGCGGGACAGGGTTTCATGAGCAGTTCTTC
TRBD1	.	TRBV4-1	TRBJ2-2	CASSHPRGQGNTGELFF	TGCGCCAGCAGCCACCCTAGGGGACAGGGCAACACCGGGGAGCTGTTTTTT
TRBD1	.	TRBV4-1	TRBJ1-4	CASSPHAGGVREKLFF	TGCGCCAGCAGCCCGCACGCAGGGGGCGTTCGGGAAAAACTGTTTTTT
TRBD1	.	TRBV6-1	TRBJ1-1	CASREDRETEAFF	TGTGCCAGCAGAGAGGACAGGGAGACTGAAGCTTTCTTT
.	.	TRBV19	TRBJ1-6	CASKEGRGNSPLHF	TGTGCCAGTAAGGAGGGTCGGGGGAATTCACCCCTCCACTTT
.	.	TRBV5-1	TRBJ1-2	CASSLLQGLGYGYTF	TGCGCCAGCAGCTTGTTACAGGGCTTAGGGTATGGCTACACCTTC
TRBD1	once	TRBV9	TRBJ1-4	CASSSRQGSGEKLFF	TGTGCCAGCAGCTCCCGACAGGGTTCTGGTGAAAAACTGTTTTTT
.	.	TRBV5-1	TRBJ2-7	CASSLTPGLAGEQYF	TGCGCCAGCAGCTTAACCCCGGGACTCGCCGGAGAGCAGTACTTC
TRBD2	once	TRBV9	TRBJ2-3	CASSVGSSGGADTQYF	TGTGCCAGCAGCGTAGGATCTAGCGGGGGGGCAGATACGCAGTATTTT
.	.	TRBV2	TRBJ1-1	CASSDSYTEAFF	TGTGCCAGCAGTGATTCATACACTGAAGCTTTCTTT